This T cell receptor (beta chain) is drawn from a study of Graves' ophthalmopathy and Graves' hyperthyroidism. RNA served as the template for amplifying TCR beta CDR3 regions. Following a first-round RT-PCR that used HTBI primers, a second-round multiplex PCR was carried out. TCRdb re-derived calls from the multiplex PCR reads in MiXCR, one entry per CDR3 protein. The table shows approximately 700,000 distinct CDR3 sequences, with about 40% occurring only once. Germline assignment: CDR1 ENHRY and CDR2 SYGVKD. This CDR3 is built from 12 residues. Trimming cost V 11 bases and J 1 base, with 11 bases left between them.

The receptor was derived from an adult man with Graves' ophthalmopathy. The material sequenced was peripheral blood. The V gene is TRBV10-3, the J gene TRBJ1-1; D is unresolved. DNA of the CDR3: TGTGCCGTTGGACGGGAGAACACTGAAGCTTTCTTT. It translates to CAVGRENTEAFF.